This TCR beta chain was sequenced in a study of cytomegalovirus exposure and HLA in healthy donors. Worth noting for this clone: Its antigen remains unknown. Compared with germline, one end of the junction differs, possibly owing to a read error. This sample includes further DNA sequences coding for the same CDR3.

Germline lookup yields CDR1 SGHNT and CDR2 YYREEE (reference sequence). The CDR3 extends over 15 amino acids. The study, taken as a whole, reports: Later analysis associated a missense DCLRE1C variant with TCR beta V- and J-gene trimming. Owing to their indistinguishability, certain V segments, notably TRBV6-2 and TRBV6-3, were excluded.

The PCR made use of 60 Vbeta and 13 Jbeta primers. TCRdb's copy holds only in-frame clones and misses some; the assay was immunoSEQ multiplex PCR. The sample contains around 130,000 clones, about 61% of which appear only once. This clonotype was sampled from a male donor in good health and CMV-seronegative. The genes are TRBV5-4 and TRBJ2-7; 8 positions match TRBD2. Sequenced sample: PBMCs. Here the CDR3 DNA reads TGCGCCAGCAGCCAAGTAACCGGGGGGGATTACGAGCAGTACTTC. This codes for CASSQVTGGDYEQYF.